These 30 T cell receptor beta chains were sequenced from one sample in a study of Graves' ophthalmopathy and Graves' hyperthyroidism. The authors amplified TCR beta CDR3 regions from RNA transcripts. HTBI primers were employed in first-round RT-PCR, then a second-round multiplex PCR followed. TCRdb called the multiplex PCR reads again in MiXCR, with one record for every CDR3 protein. Of around 1,000,000 distinct CDR3 sequences detected, about 38% appear once; the ten largest clones hold approximately 10%. The sequenced sample consisted of peripheral blood or thyroid tissue (not recorded which). The receptors shown here come from an adult man with Graves' hyperthyroidism.

Ten or more counts support this clonotype. This sequence joins TRBV12-3 or TRBV12-4 and TRBJ1-2; 7 bases are a match to TRBD1. Trimming cost V 5 bases and J 4 bases; bases outside gene matches: 7. The length of the CDR3 is 14 residues. The CDR3 reads CASSMDRSSYGYTF. CDR3 bases: TGTGCCAGCAGTATGGACAGGTCCTCCTATGGCTACACCTTC.

The table lists this clonotype with many counts. This chain joins TRBV10-3 and TRBJ1-2; D gene uncertain. The CDR3 is 12 residues long. Germline V lookup: CDR1 ENHRY, CDR2 SYGVKD. V gave up 7 bases and J gave up 5 bases, with 11 bases separating them. The CDR3 bases are TGTGCCATCACCGGGGATAGTTATGGCTACACCTTC. Translation: CAITGDSYGYTF.

The J gene is TRBJ2-5, the V gene TRBV20-1; D may be TRBD1 or TRBD2 (6 bases each). Germline V gives CDR1 DFQATT, CDR2 SNEGSKA (reference sequence). This CDR3 comprises 17 residues. The V end lost 1 base, the J end lost 5 bases, and 23 bases lay between the germline ends. This CDR3 reads CSARGGGGGWVGETQYF. CDR3 nucleotides: TGCAGTGCTAGAGGAGGAGGAGGGGGGTGGGTAGGCGAGACCCAGTACTTC.

The rearrangement uses TRBV14 and TRBJ2-5; D gene uncertain. Trimming took 0 bases from V and 2 from J, leaving 10 bases between them. This CDR3 is built from 15 residues. Germline CDR1 and CDR2: SGHDN and FVKESK. As DNA, the CDR3 is TGTGCCAGCAGCCAAGATGTAGAACAGCAAGAGACCCAGTACTTC. Translation gives CASSQDVEQQETQYF.

The chain is built from TRBV20-1 and TRBJ2-2, with 11 positions matching TRBD2. V was clipped by 6 bases and J by 4 bases; unmatched bases: 4. The germline V gene has CDR1 DFQATT and CDR2 SNEGSKA (reference sequence). CDR3 length: 14 amino acids. The CDR3 here is CSACGLAGTGELFF. Written as DNA, the CDR3 is TGCAGTGCCTGTGGACTAGCGGGCACCGGGGAGCTGTTTTTT.

This clonotype has only one observation. The chain combines TRBV29-1 with TRBJ2-5; D unclear. This CDR3 spans 12 amino acids. Germline V lookup: CDR1 SQVTM, CDR2 ANQGSEA. Trimming removed 8 bases from V and 2 bases from J, with 12 bases in between. The CDR3 DNA reads as TGCAGCTCCCCTAGAGAGCAAGAGACCCAGTACTTC. It is translated as CSSPREQETQYF.

V gene TRBV12-3 or TRBV12-4 combines with J gene TRBJ1-1; D gene uncertain. This CDR3 is built from 14 residues. V was cut by 3 bases and J by 4 bases, with 12 bases left in between. CDR3 coding DNA: TGTGCCAGCAGTTTTTTGGGGTTTCCCACTGAAGCTTTCTTT. This translates into CASSFLGFPTEAFF.

This clonotype was detected many times. The chain combines TRBV10-3 with TRBJ2-7, with a tentative D call TRBD2 (5 bases). The CDR3 length is 15 residues. Germline CDR1 ENHRY, CDR2 SYGVKD. The V end was cut by 0 bases, the J end by 5 bases, with 14 bases between. As DNA, the CDR3 is TGTGCCATCAGTGAGTCTCAGGTACCGGGGAACGAGCAGTACTTC. Its protein product is CAISESQVPGNEQYF.

The chain carries TRBV7-4 and TRBJ2-7; a possible D gene is TRBD1 (5 bases). Germline V gives CDR1 SGHVT, CDR2 SQSDAQ. Trimming stripped 4 bases from V and 3 bases from J, with 16 bases between. This CDR3 region has 15 residues. In DNA, the CDR3 is TGTGCCAGCAGCTACGCAGGGTCGTACGGCTACGAGCAGTACTTC. Amino acid sequence: CASSYAGSYGYEQYF.

This clonotype has a count of ten or more. The chain joins TRBV7-8 to TRBJ2-5, with a tentative D call TRBD1 (6 bases). Trimming left V 4 bases short and J 1 base short, with 13 bases between. The length of the CDR3 is 15 residues. CDR1 and CDR2 from the germline V gene are SGHVS and FQNEAQ. CDR3 sequence (DNA): TGTGCCAGCAGCTACCCTGGACAGATCCAAGAGACCCAGTACTTC. It codes for CASSYPGQIQETQYF.

The chain links TRBV6-1 to TRBJ2-5; 9 nucleotides line up with TRBD1. Looked up from germline, CDR1 is MNHNS and CDR2 is SASEGT. CDR3 length equals 14 residues. The ends lost 7 bases at V and 5 bases at J; junction bases unmatched: 8. CDR3 DNA sequence: TGTGCCAGCACCCACGGGACAGGGAAGGAGACCCAGTACTTC. Translated: CASTHGTGKETQYF.

This clonotype was counted ten times or more. The chain is built from TRBV20-1 and TRBJ1-2; 9 bases map to TRBD1. The germline V gene encodes CDR1 DFQATT and CDR2 SNEGSKA (reference sequence). V trimming: 6 bases; J trimming: 5 bases; junction bases outside the gene matches: 13. The CDR3 consists of 15 residues. CDR3 sequence (DNA): TGCAGTGCCCCCACATCTACAGGGGGCGGGTATGGCTACACCTTC. Translated: CSAPTSTGGGYGYTF.

This CDR3 reads CASSFKTSGANVLTF. CDR3 nucleotides: TGTGCCAGCAGCTTTAAGACCTCTGGGGCCAACGTCCTGACTTTC. The chain recombines TRBV5-5 with TRBJ2-6; D remains unclear. Germline V gene lookup returns CDR1 SGHKS and CDR2 YYEKEE (reference sequence). CDR3 length: 15 amino acids. Deletions cut 2 bases from V and 0 bases from J, with 6 bases between.

This clonotype occurred a few times. The chain uses TRBV5-1 and TRBJ2-7, with 7 nucleotides matching TRBD2. This CDR3 has 15 amino acids. Germline V lookup: CDR1 SGHRS, CDR2 YFSETQ. Losses at the gene ends were 4 bases for V and 3 bases for J; bases not matched to a gene: 10. The chain's CDR3 is CASSEYRDYLYEQYF. The CDR3 DNA reads TGCGCCAGCAGCGAGTACCGGGACTACCTCTACGAGCAGTACTTC. Combining the CDR3 with reference TRBV5-1 and TRBJ2-7 gives the whole variable domain KAGVTQTPRYLIKTRGQQVTLSCSPISGHRSVSWYQQTPGQGLQFLFEYFSETQRNKGNFPGRFSGRQFSNSRSEMNVSTLELGDSALYLCASSEYRDYLYEQYFGPGTRLTVT.

This clonotype occurred a few times. The chain uses TRBV4-3 and TRBJ1-6, with D hard to call. The germline V and J ends were trimmed by 4 bases and 8 bases, with 15 bases remaining between them. This CDR3 contains 15 residues. Germline-derived CDR1 and CDR2 are LGHNA and YSLEER. CDR3 region: CASSLLGGEDSPLHF. The CDR3 DNA is TGCGCCAGCAGCCTCCTAGGCGGAGAAGATTCACCCCTCCACTTT.

This clonotype showed up just once. V is TRBV10-3 and J is TRBJ1-2; 9 bases map to TRBD1. The V gene end was trimmed by 4 bases and the J gene end by 7 bases; junction bases not matched to a gene: 4. This CDR3 comprises 13 residues. Germline lookup yields CDR1 ENHRY and CDR2 SYGVKD. DNA of the CDR3: TGTGCCATCAGTGGACAGGGGGTACTTGGCTACACCTTC. The encoded protein is CAISGQGVLGYTF.

A word on this clonotype: No conserved phenylalanine or tryptophan ends this CDR3, so it is likely a read error. The DNA is omitted, as the CDR3 cannot be located on it reliably, and the CDR3 follows TCRdb's listing. The V call is TRBV9, the J call TRBJ1-4; the tabulated D call, TRBD1, remains unverified against the DNA. The CDR3 numbers 9 amino acids, ends counted. Germline CDR1 SGDLS, CDR2 YYNGEE. This CDR3 reads CASSGDGPL.

This rearrangement joins TRBV2 to TRBJ2-2; 7 bases map to TRBD2. The CDR3 length is 16 residues. V gave up 4 bases and J gave up 2 bases; unmatched junction bases: 7. Germline CDR1 reads SNHLY; CDR2 reads FYNNEI. CDR3 loop: CASSVASGINTGELFF. CDR3 bases: TGTGCCAGCAGTGTGGCTAGCGGAATCAACACCGGGGAGCTGTTTTTT.

V and J are TRBV29-1 and TRBJ1-1; D ambiguous. CDR3 size: 12 residues. The germline V and J ends were trimmed by 5 bases and 4 bases, with 11 bases remaining between them. Germline CDR1 SQVTM, CDR2 ANQGSEA. DNA for the CDR3: TGCAGCGTTTTAGGTGGCGCCACTGAAGCTTTCTTT. Protein: CSVLGGATEAFF.

The chain links TRBV7-9 to TRBJ1-1; D not certain. CDR3 length equals 16 residues. V was trimmed by 5 bases and J by 1 base, leaving 17 bases between them. Germline V CDR1 and CDR2: SEHNR, FQNEAQ (reference sequence). The CDR3 DNA sequence: TGTGCCAGCAGCCCAGTAAATCCGTTGACGAACACTGAAGCTTTCTTT. It codes for CASSPVNPLTNTEAFF.

As regards this clonotype: Possible read error: a much larger clone is one base away. The rearrangement joins TRBV12-3 or TRBV12-4 to TRBJ2-7, with unresolved D. This CDR3 has 13 amino acids. In DNA form, the CDR3 reads TGTGCCGGCAGCCTGACAACGACCTACGAGCAGTACTTC. Protein: CAGSLTTTYEQYF.

The chain couples TRBV4-1 to TRBJ1-6; D possibly corresponds to TRBD1 (5 bases). The CDR3 is 16 amino acids. Germline CDR1 is MGHRA and CDR2 is YSYEKL. Deletions cut 0 bases from V and 7 bases from J, with 13 bases between. The CDR3 DNA reads TGCGCCAGCAGCCAAGATTCGGGGACGGCCAATTCACCCCTCCACTTT. Its protein is CASSQDSGTANSPLHF.

This clonotype has just one count. The genes are TRBV2 and TRBJ1-2; TRBD1 matches at 10 bases. The CDR3 extends over 14 amino acids. CDR1 SNHLY and CDR2 FYNNEI come from the germline V gene. Losses at the gene ends were 6 bases for V and 5 bases for J; bases not matched to a gene: 6. CDR3 sequence reads: CASRLDRGTYGYTF. Written as DNA, the CDR3 is TGTGCCAGCAGACTGGACAGGGGGACGTATGGCTACACCTTC.

Points on this clonotype: A much larger clonotype is one base distant, so this may be a read error. Here the CDR3 reads CASSPTLALYEQYF. In DNA, the CDR3 is TGTGCCAGCAGCCCCACTCTGGCCCTCTACGAGCAGTACTTC. The gene calls are TRBV2 and TRBJ2-7, with D unclear. The length of the CDR3 is 14 residues. The V end was cut by 6 bases, the J end by 3 bases, with 15 bases between. Per the germline V gene, CDR1 is SNHLY and CDR2 is FYNNEI.

For this clonotype: Just one base apart from a much larger clone, this may be a read error. V usage is TRBV29-1 and J usage is TRBJ1-3; D not resolved. This CDR3 contains 12 residues. The germline gives CDR1 SQVTM, CDR2 ANQGSEA. Trimming pared 7 bases from V and 0 bases from J, leaving 7 bases between. CDR3 DNA sequence: TGCAGCGCAGAGGACTCTGGAAACACCATATATTTT. This gives the protein CSAEDSGNTIYF.

The chain uses TRBV6-5 and TRBJ1-1, with 7 bases fitting TRBD1. J gave up 5 bases and V 8 bases, and 5 bases lay outside the gene matches. The CDR3 is 12 amino acids. In germline, CDR1 is MNHEY, CDR2 SVGAGI. The CDR3 DNA follows: TGTGCCAGCGCCGACAGGGAAACTGAAGCTTTCTTT. Amino acid sequence: CASADRETEAFF.

This clonotype turned up a few times. The chain employs TRBV12-3 or TRBV12-4 and TRBJ2-7, with 10 bases identical to TRBD1. V gave up 5 bases and J gave up 5 bases; unmatched junction bases: 6. The CDR3 has 14 residues. The CDR3 nucleotides are TGTGCCAGCAGTGCGGGACAGGGGATCGACGAGCAGTACTTC. Encoded protein: CASSAGQGIDEQYF.

This clonotype turned up a few times. The chain employs TRBV3-1 and TRBJ2-5; D is unresolved. The CDR3 covers 15 residues. Trimming took 5 bases from V and 4 from J, leaving 17 bases between them. Germline V gene sequence: CDR1 LGHDT, CDR2 YNNKEL (reference sequence). The CDR3 region has the DNA TGTGCCAGCAGCTTGACTCGCGGCCTGGGAGAGACCCAGTACTTC. Its translation: CASSLTRGLGETQYF.

This clonotype was seen many times. V gene TRBV2 combines with J gene TRBJ1-6; no definite D call. V lost 6 bases and J lost 8, with 14 bases in between. Per the germline V gene, CDR1 is SNHLY and CDR2 is FYNNEI. The CDR3 runs to 14 residues. DNA for the CDR3: TGTGCCAGCAGAGACGGAGTATGGGATTCACCCCTCCACTTT. The encoded protein is CASRDGVWDSPLHF. Full variable domain (outside the CDR3, taken from reference TRBV2 and TRBJ1-6): EPEVTQTPSHQVTQMGQEVILRCVPISNHLYFYWYRQILGQKVEFLVSFYNNEISEKSEIFDDQFSVERPDGSNFTLKIRSTKLEDSAMYFCASRDGVWDSPLHFGNGTRLTVT.

This clonotype has ten or more counts. The V and J genes are TRBV29-1 and TRBJ1-1; TRBD1 is a possible D gene (5 bases). The germline CDR1 and CDR2 sequences are SQVTM and ANQGSEA. Trimming shortened V by 6 bases and J by 8 bases, and 16 bases separated the two germline ends. This CDR3 comprises 12 residues. Written as DNA, the CDR3 is TGCAGCGTGGGGCATCTTGGGGGAGAAGCTTTCTTT. Translating gives CSVGHLGGEAFF.